This T cell receptor (beta chain) was recovered during a study of blood T cell repertoires in COVID-19. The assay was immunoSEQ multiplex PCR, and TCRdb's table has in-frame clones only and misses some. The sample lists fewer than 350,000 clones, 89% occurring once. Adults between roughly 18 and 90 years of age took part from fewer than 30 US areas. Each participant's cohort was designated according to participant-reported clinical history. CDR3 length: 14 residues. CDR1 and CDR2 (germline): SGHNT, YYREEE (reference sequence). J gave up 4 bases and V 4 bases, and 6 bases lay outside the gene matches. The receptor was derived from a woman aged 40 to 49 who had recovered from COVID-19. V and J are TRBV5-4 and TRBJ1-2; 8 nucleotides align to TRBD1. Sequencing used PBMCs or T cells enriched from blood (not recorded which). This chain's CDR3 is CASSGPDRGYGYTF. CDR3 DNA sequence: TGTGCCAGCAGCGGGCCTGACAGGGGCTATGGCTACACCTTC.